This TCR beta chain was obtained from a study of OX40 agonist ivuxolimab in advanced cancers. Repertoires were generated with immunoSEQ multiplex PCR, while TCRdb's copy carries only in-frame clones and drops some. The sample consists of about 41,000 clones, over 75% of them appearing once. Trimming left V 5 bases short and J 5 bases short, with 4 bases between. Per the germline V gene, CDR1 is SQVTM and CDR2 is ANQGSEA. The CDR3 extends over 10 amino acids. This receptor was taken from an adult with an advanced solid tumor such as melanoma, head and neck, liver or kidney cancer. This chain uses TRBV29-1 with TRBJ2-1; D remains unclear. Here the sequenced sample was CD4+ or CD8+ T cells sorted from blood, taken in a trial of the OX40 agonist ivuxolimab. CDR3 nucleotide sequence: TGCAGCGTTCATAACAATGAGCAGTTCTTC. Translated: CSVHNNEQFF.